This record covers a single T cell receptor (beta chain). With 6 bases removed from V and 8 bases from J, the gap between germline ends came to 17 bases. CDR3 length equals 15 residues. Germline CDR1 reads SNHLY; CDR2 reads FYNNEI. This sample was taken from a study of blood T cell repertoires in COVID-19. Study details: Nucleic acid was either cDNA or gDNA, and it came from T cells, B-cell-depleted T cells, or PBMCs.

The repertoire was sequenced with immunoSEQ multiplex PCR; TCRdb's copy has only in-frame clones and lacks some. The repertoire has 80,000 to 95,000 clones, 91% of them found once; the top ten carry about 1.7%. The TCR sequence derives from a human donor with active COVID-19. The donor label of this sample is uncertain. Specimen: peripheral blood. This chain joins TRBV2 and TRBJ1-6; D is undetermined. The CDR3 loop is CASRPPRGRDSPLHF. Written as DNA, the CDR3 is TGTGCCAGCAGGCCCCCCCGGGGTAGGGATTCACCCCTCCACTTT.